The rows below give T cell receptor beta chains drawn from one sample of a study of T-cell reconstitution after alpha-beta-depleted transplantation in children. TCRdb used MiXCR to reprocess the PCR reads, holding one entry per CDR3 protein. The sample carries some 300,000 distinct CDR3 sequences, almost 8% recorded once. The specimen was peripheral blood, collected 360 days after TCRalphabeta/CD19-depleted stem cell transplant. These receptors came from a female patient aged 2-15 years who had a stem cell transplant for Fanconi anemia, so the T cells may come from the graft donor. The CDR3 runs from the conserved cysteine through the conserved F or W. Each record gives: V gene, clone size, J gene, D gene, CDR3 DNA, CDR3 protein. The D gene is left open where the match is weak. Rows give clone size only sometimes, using once, few, many, or a class for an expanded clone.

TRBV4-1	many	TRBJ2-7	NA	TGCGCCAGTGGACTCAGGGTTTCCTACGAGCAGTACTTC	CASGLRVSYEQYF
TRBV20-1	many	TRBJ2-5	NA	TGCAGTGCTAGAGTTCTTACCCAGTACTTC	CSARVLTQYF
TRBV7-2	few	TRBJ2-6	TRBD1	TGTGCCAGCAGCCTTTTACAGGGGGCAAAGGGGGCCAACGTCCTGACTTTC	CASSLLQGAKGANVLTF
TRBV3-1	few	TRBJ2-3	NA	TGTGCCAGCAGCCAAGGCACCGGGACATGGAGCGCAGATACGCAGTATTTT	CASSQGTGTWSADTQYF
TRBV7-8	NA	TRBJ2-3	NA	TGTGCCAGCAGCGCTTACGGACACCCTAGCACAGATACGCAGTATTTT	CASSAYGHPSTDTQYF
TRBV5-6	many	TRBJ2-4	TRBD1	TGTGCCAGCAGCACCCCCGGGACAGGGGTCCGTGGAAACATTCAGTACTTC	CASSTPGTGVRGNIQYF
TRBV2	many	TRBJ2-2	NA	TGTGCCAGCAGTGAAGGTCTAGCTTCGAACACCGGGGAGCTGTTTTTT	CASSEGLASNTGELFF
TRBV20-1	few	TRBJ2-7	NA	TGCAGTGCTAGGGCTCAGCCGGGCTACGAGCAGTACTTC	CSARAQPGYEQYF
TRBV5-1	many	TRBJ1-2	TRBD1	TGCGCCAGCAGCTTGGCCCCGGACAGGGGGCGGGATGGCTACACCTTC	CASSLAPDRGRDGYTF
TRBV20-1	many	TRBJ1-6	NA	TGCAGTGCTAGCGGGGTAATTAATTCACCCCTCCACTTT	CSASGVINSPLHF
TRBV28	many	TRBJ1-1	NA	TGTGCCAGCAGTTTAAGTGGCAGGGGAGGCACTGAAGCTTTCTTT	CASSLSGRGGTEAFF
TRBV20-1	many	TRBJ2-1	TRBD2	TGCAGTGCAAGATGGACTAGCGGGGGGGCCGAGGAGCAGTTCTTC	CSARWTSGGAEEQFF
TRBV15	many	TRBJ2-1	NA	TGTGCCACCAGCAGAGCAACTTGGGTCAATGAGCAGTTCTTC	CATSRATWVNEQFF
TRBV7-3	many	TRBJ2-3	NA	TGTGCCAGCATCCATAGTTATACGCAGTATTTT	CASIHSYTQYF
TRBV7-9	many	TRBJ2-7	NA	TGTGCCAGCAGCGGCGTCGGGGGAGCCTACGAGCAGTACTTC	CASSGVGGAYEQYF
TRBV20-1	many	TRBJ1-5	TRBD1	TGCAGTGCTAGACTCCAGGGGGGCAATCAGCCCCAGCATTTT	CSARLQGGNQPQHF
TRBV3-1	NA	TRBJ1-3	NA	TGTGCCAGCAGCCCGCATCTGGGGGGCACCATATATTTT	CASSPHLGGTIYF
TRBV20-1	many	TRBJ2-5	TRBD2	TGCAGTGCGATCATCGGGACTAAGGAGACCCAGTACTTC	CSAIIGTKETQYF
TRBV24-1	NA	TRBJ2-2	NA	TGTGCCACCAGTGATGGTTTGACCGGGGAGCTGTTTTTT	CATSDGLTGELFF
TRBV11-2	many	TRBJ1-1	NA	TGTGCCAGCAGCTTAGATCTTCGGAGGCTGGGCACTGAAGCTTTCTTT	CASSLDLRRLGTEAFF
TRBV29-1	many	TRBJ1-1	NA	TGCAGCGTTGTCCAGGGGCCTCCCGAAGCTTTCTTT	CSVVQGPPEAFF
TRBV9	many	TRBJ2-5	NA	TGTGCCAGCGGACCCGGACAGAATCTCCAAGAGACCCAGTACTTC	CASGPGQNLQETQYF
TRBV3-1	few	TRBJ2-2	NA	TGTGCCAGCAGCCAATACAGGATAAACACCGGGGAGCTGTTTTTT	CASSQYRINTGELFF
TRBV4-1	NA	TRBJ1-2	NA	TGCGCCAGCAGCCATACAACGGGCTATGGCTACACCTTC	CASSHTTGYGYTF
TRBV11-2	NA	TRBJ2-3	TRBD2	TGTGCCAGCAGCTTACGGGGGACTAGCGGGGGGGATGTCACAGATACGCAGTATTTT	CASSLRGTSGGDVTDTQYF
TRBV3-1	NA	TRBJ2-5	NA	TGTGCCAGCAGCGCCTCCGGGACAACTTTTAAGGAGACCCAGTACTTC	CASSASGTTFKETQYF
TRBV15	many	TRBJ2-2	NA	TGTGCCACCAGCAGAGGGGCTCCCGGGGAGCTGTTTTTT	CATSRGAPGELFF
TRBV4-2	NA	TRBJ2-2	TRBD2	TGTGCCAGCAGCCAAGAGGCTAGCGGGGGCTCCGGGGAGCTGTTTTTT	CASSQEASGGSGELFF
TRBV4-2	many	TRBJ2-3	TRBD2	TGTGCCAGCAGCCAAGTTGATAGCGGGGGCACAGATACGCAGTATTTT	CASSQVDSGGTDTQYF
TRBV10-3	few	TRBJ2-7	NA	TGTGCCAGCTCCCTGCCTGACAGTCCGAGCGAGCAGTACTTC	CASSLPDSPSEQYF
TRBV30	NA	TRBJ1-5	TRBD1	TGTGCCTGGAGTGCGTTTTCAGGGGGCAGTCAGCCCCAGCATTTT	CAWSAFSGGSQPQHF
TRBV12-3/TRBV12-4	many	TRBJ1-5	NA	TGTGCCAGCAGTTCTCCCCCGAGACTTACTGATCAGCCCCAGCATTTT	CASSSPPRLTDQPQHF
TRBV30	NA	TRBJ2-1	NA	TGTGCCTGGAAACAGGGTGTAGATCAGTTCTTC	CAWKQGVDQFF
TRBV24-1	many	TRBJ2-2	TRBD1	TGTGCCACCAGTGACCCTACAGGGGCCGGGGAGCTGTTTTTT	CATSDPTGAGELFF
TRBV15	many	TRBJ1-4	TRBD1	TGTGCCACCAGCTACGGACAGGGATCGAATGAAAAACTGTTTTTT	CATSYGQGSNEKLFF
TRBV15	many	TRBJ2-1	TRBD1	TGTGCCACCAGCAGATCACCGGGACAGGGGGCGAGTGAGCAGTTCTTC	CATSRSPGQGASEQFF
TRBV6-5	NA	TRBJ1-2	NA	TGTGCCAGCAGTTACTCGAGGGGTTATGGCTACACCTTC	CASSYSRGYGYTF
TRBV7-9	many	TRBJ2-5	NA	TGTGCCAGCAGGGCTACCGGGTCCGGGAGAGGGACCCAGTACTTC	CASRATGSGRGTQYF
TRBV10-3	many	TRBJ2-3	TRBD2	TGTGCCATCAGGCCGCTAGCGGGGGAAGATACGCAGTATTTT	CAIRPLAGEDTQYF
TRBV7-6	many	TRBJ2-1	TRBD2	TGTGCCAGCAGCCTAGCGGGAGGGGGGCAGTTCTTC	CASSLAGGGQFF
TRBV19	NA	TRBJ2-6	NA	TGTGCCAGTAGTATACAGGGATCTGGGGCCAACGTCCTGACTTTC	CASSIQGSGANVLTF
TRBV21-1	many	TRBJ2-1	NA	TGTGCCAGCAGCAAAGTTTACAGCAACAATGAGCAGTTCTTC	CASSKVYSNNEQFF
TRBV21-1	NA	TRBJ1-6	NA	TGTGCCAGCAGCAAAGCGGGAAAGGCCCCACCCGTGGGGCATAATTCACCCCTCCACTTT	CASSKAGKAPPVGHNSPLHF
TRBV6-2/TRBV6-3	NA	TRBJ1-1	TRBD1	TGTGCCAGCAGTTACGAGGGGACAGCTGAAGCTTTCTTT	CASSYEGTAEAFF
TRBV7-2	NA	TRBJ2-3	TRBD2	TGTGCCAGCAGCTTAGCTAGCGGGGGGCTAAGCACAGATACGCAGTATTTT	CASSLASGGLSTDTQYF
TRBV7-9	NA	TRBJ2-3	NA	TGTGCCAGCAGCTTAGAGTTCCCAGATACGCAGTATTTT	CASSLEFPDTQYF
TRBV20-1	many	TRBJ1-4	NA	TGCAGTGCTCCTTCTAAGACAACTAATGAAAAACTGTTTTTT	CSAPSKTTNEKLFF
TRBV6-1	many	TRBJ1-2	TRBD1	TGTGCCAGCAGTGATCCCGGGACAGGGGGCCTTGGCTACACCTTC	CASSDPGTGGLGYTF
TRBV7-3	many	TRBJ1-6	TRBD1	TGTGCCAGCAGCGGTACAGGGGGCTCACCCCTCCACTTT	CASSGTGGSPLHF
TRBV28	many	TRBJ2-7	TRBD2	TGTGCCAGCAGTTTTAAGCGGGGACTAGCGGGACACGAGCAGTACTTC	CASSFKRGLAGHEQYF
TRBV10-3	many	TRBJ2-3	NA	TGTGCCATCAGTGAGCCCGGGGCCCGGAGCACAGATACGCAGTATTTT	CAISEPGARSTDTQYF
TRBV15	many	TRBJ2-1	NA	TGTGCCACCAGCAGAGAGGCTTACAATGAGCAGTTCTTC	CATSREAYNEQFF
TRBV18	many	TRBJ2-7	TRBD1	TGTGCCAGCTCACCCTCTGACAGGGGTTACGAGCAGTACTTC	CASSPSDRGYEQYF
TRBV5-1	many	TRBJ2-3	NA	TGCGCCAGCAGCCGAGCATGGGGACTCATGCCAGATACGCAGTATTTT	CASSRAWGLMPDTQYF
TRBV6-5	many	TRBJ1-1	NA	TGTGCCAGCAGTTACAAGCAGGGTTGGACTGAAGCTTTCTTT	CASSYKQGWTEAFF
TRBV20-1	many	TRBJ2-3	TRBD2	TGCAGTGCGCCGGGACTAGCACTGGATACGCAGTATTTT	CSAPGLALDTQYF